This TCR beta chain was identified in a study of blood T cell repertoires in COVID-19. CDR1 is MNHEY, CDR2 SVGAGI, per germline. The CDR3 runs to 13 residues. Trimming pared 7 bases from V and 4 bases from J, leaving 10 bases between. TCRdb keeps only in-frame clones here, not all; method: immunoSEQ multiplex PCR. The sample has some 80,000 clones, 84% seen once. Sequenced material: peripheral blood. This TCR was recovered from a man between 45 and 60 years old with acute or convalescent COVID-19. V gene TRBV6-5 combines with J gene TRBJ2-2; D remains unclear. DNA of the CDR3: TGTGCCAGCATCTCCGGGTCCACCGGGGAGCTGTTTTTT. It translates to CASISGSTGELFF.